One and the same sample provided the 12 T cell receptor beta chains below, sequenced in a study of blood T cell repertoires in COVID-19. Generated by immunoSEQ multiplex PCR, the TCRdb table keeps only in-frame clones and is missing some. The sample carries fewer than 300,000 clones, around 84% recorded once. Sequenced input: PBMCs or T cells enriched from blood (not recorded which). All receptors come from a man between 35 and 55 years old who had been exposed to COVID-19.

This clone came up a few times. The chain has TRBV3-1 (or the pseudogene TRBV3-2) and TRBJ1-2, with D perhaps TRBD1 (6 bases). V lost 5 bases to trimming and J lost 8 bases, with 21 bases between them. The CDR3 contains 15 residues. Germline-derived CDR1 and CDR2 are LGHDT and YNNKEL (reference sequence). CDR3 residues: CASSKDSGTSGGYTF. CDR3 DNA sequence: TGTGCCAGCAGCAAGGACAGCGGGACATCCGGGGGCTACACCTTC.

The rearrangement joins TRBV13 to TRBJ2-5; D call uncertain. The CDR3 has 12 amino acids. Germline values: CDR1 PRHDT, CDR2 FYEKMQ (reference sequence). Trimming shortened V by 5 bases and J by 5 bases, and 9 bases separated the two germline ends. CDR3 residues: CASSQTRETQYF. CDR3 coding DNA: TGTGCCAGCAGCCAAACTCGGGAGACCCAGTACTTC.

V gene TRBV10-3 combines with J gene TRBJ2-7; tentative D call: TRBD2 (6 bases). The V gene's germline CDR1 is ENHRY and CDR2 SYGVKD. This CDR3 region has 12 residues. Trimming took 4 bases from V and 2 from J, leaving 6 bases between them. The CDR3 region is CAISGTTYEQYF. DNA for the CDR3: TGTGCCATCAGTGGGACTACCTACGAGCAGTACTTC.

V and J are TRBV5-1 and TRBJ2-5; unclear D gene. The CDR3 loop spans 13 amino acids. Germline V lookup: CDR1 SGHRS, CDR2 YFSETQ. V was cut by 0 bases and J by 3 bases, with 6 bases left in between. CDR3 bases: TGCGCCAGCAGCTTGGGTGCAGAAGAGACCCAGTACTTC. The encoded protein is CASSLGAEETQYF.

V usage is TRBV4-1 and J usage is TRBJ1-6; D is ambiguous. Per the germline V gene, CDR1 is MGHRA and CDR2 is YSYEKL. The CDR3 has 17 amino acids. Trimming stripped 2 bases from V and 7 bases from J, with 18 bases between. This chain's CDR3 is CASSQTRAGGSNSPLHF. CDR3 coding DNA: TGCGCCAGCAGCCAAACCCGGGCGGGAGGGTCGAATTCACCCCTCCACTTT.

In DNA form, the CDR3 reads TGTGCCAGCTCAACATATACGACAGACAATGAGCAGTTCTTC. Protein sequence: CASSTYTTDNEQFF. The chain joins TRBV18 to TRBJ2-1, with D maybe TRBD1 (5 bases). This CDR3 is built from 14 residues. Trimming stripped 5 bases from V and 5 bases from J, with 13 bases between. The germline V gene encodes CDR1 KGHSH and CDR2 LQKENI. Supplemented by reference TRBV18 and TRBJ2-1, the full variable domain reads NAGVMQNPRHLVRRRGQEARLRCSPMKGHSHVYWYRQLPEEGLKFMVYLQKENIIDESGMPKERFSAEFPKEGPSILRIQQVVRGDSAAYFCASSTYTTDNEQFFGPGTRLTVL.

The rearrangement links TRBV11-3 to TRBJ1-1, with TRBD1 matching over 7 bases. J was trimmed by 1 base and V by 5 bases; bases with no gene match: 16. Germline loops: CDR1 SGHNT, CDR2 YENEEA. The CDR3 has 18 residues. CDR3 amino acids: CASSPDGSLGQKNTEAFF. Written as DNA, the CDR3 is TGTGCCAGCAGCCCCGATGGGAGTTTGGGACAGAAGAACACTGAAGCTTTCTTT.

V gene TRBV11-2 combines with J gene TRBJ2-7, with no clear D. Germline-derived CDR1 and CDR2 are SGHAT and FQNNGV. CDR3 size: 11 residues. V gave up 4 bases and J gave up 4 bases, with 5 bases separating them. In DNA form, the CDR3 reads TGTGCCAGCAGCTCTTTATACGAGCAGTACTTC. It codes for CASSSLYEQYF.

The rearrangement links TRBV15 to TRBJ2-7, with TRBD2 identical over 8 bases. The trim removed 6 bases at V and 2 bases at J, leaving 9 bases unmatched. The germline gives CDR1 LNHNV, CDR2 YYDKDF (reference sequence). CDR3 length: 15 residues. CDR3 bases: TGTGCCACCAGTCCCGGCGGGAGGTCCCCCTACGAGCAGTACTTC. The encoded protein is CATSPGGRSPYEQYF.

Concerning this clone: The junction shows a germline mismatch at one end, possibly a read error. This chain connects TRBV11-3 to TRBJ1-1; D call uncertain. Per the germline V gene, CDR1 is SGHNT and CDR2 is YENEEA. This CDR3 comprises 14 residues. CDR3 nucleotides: TGTGCCAGCAGCCCCCGACCCACAAACAGTGAAGCTTTCTTT. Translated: CASSPRPTNSEAFF.

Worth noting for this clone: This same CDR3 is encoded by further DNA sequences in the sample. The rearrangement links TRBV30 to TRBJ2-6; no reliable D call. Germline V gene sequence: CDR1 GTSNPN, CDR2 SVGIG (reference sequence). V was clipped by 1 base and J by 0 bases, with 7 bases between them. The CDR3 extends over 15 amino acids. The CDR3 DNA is TGTGCCTGGAGTGGGGCAGCCTCTGGGGCCAACGTCCTGACTTTC. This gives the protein CAWSGAASGANVLTF.

The chain's CDR3 is CASSLYEQYF. In DNA form, the CDR3 reads TGTGCCAGCAGCCTCTACGAGCAGTACTTC. The chain couples TRBV11-2 to TRBJ2-7; D remains unclear. Trimming removed 5 bases from V and 3 bases from J, with 2 bases in between. This CDR3 spans 10 amino acids. The germline gives CDR1 SGHAT, CDR2 FQNNGV.